The clone carrying this TCR beta chain was found a few times. These data come from a study of blood T cell repertoires in COVID-19. Study details: From T cells, B-cell-depleted T cells, or PBMCs came the material, which was cDNA or gDNA.

Germline CDR1 and CDR2: MDHEN and SYDVKM. Trimming at V came to 6 bases and at J to 0 bases, leaving 7 bases not matched to a gene. CDR3 size: 15 residues. Original data processing: Amplification of reference gene primers provided the estimated nucleated cell counts. The assay was immunoSEQ multiplex PCR, and TCRdb's table has in-frame clones only and misses some. From that table come the V and J calls and clone size; the DNA was used to work out D and trimming. Of about 59,000 clones in the sample, less than 85% were seen once. Sequencing was done on a sample of peripheral blood. This chain joins TRBV28 and TRBJ1-2; 7 nucleotides agree with TRBD1. This clonotype was obtained from a woman aged 50 to 65 with active or convalescent COVID-19. The chain's CDR3 is CASREGGGTNYGYTF. CDR3 DNA: TGTGCCAGCAGGGAAGGGGGCGGAACTAACTATGGCTACACCTTC.